This TCR beta chain was obtained from a study of early T cells in non-severe SARS-CoV-2 infection. Study findings and constraints: CD4 and private specificities were missed by VDJdb matching, which favored anti-spike CD8 responses.

About this clonotype: Its antigen remains unidentified.

A single record per CDR3 protein comes from TCRdb applying MiXCR to the 5' RACE reads. Seen here are tens of thousands of distinct CDR3 sequences, around 10% observed once, and the top ten hold approximately 5%. The sample in question was whole blood, obtained at baseline. The TCR originated in an adult who was a healthcare worker with PCR-confirmed SARS-CoV-2 infection or an uninfected control (not recorded which).

The CDR3 protein is CSVRRENTEAFF. The CDR3 coding sequence is TGCAGCGTCAGACGGGAGAACACTGAAGCTTTCTTT. This chain joins TRBV29-1 and TRBJ1-1, with D uncertain. The CDR3 sequence is 12 residues long. Germline CDR1 SQVTM, CDR2 ANQGSEA. With 6 bases removed from V and 1 base from J, the gap between germline ends came to 9 bases.